This entry lists 18 T cell receptor beta chains sequenced from one sample in a study of persistence of HIV-infected CD4 T cells. These receptors are not linked to any known antigen. The immunoSEQ assay was version 4, run in survey mode. The protocol was immunoSEQ multiplex PCR, while the TCRdb copy is restricted to in-frame clones and leaves out a portion. The repertoire holds 45,000 or so clones, with 75% to 90% as singletons. Anti-CD3/anti-CD28 beads served as a nonspecific positive control stimulus. Sorting selected CD4+ T cells upregulating both CD40 ligand and CD69. Specimen: CD4+ T cells sorted from PBMCs after 18-hour stimulation, collected from a patient who received antiretroviral therapy. These receptors all come from an adult woman with HIV who was CMV-seropositive.

In DNA, the CDR3 is TGTGCCAGCAGCCAAGGGGGGCAAAACACTGAAGCTTTCTTT. Amino acids: CASSQGGQNTEAFF. The chain recombines TRBV5-4 with TRBJ1-1; D is possibly TRBD1 (6 bases). The CDR3 sequence is 14 residues long. Germline lookup yields CDR1 SGHNT and CDR2 YYREEE (reference sequence). Trimming cost V 4 bases and J 2 bases, with 12 bases left between them.

This chain connects TRBV2 to TRBJ1-2; tentatively, D is TRBD1 (6 bases). Germline V gives CDR1 SNHLY, CDR2 FYNNEI. V lost 4 bases, J lost 7 bases, and 16 bases lay in between. CDR3 size: 14 residues. The CDR3 DNA reads as TGTGCCAGCAGTGGGTCCCGCGGGGGCACTGGCTACACCTTC. Its protein product is CASSGSRGGTGYTF.

The chain joins TRBV6-5 to TRBJ1-2; D unresolved. Trimming cost V 7 bases and J 8 bases, with 20 bases left between them. This CDR3 region has 14 residues. The germline CDR1 and CDR2 sequences are MNHEY and SVGAGI. CDR3 protein: CASNGPTVASGYTF. CDR3 sequence (DNA): TGTGCCAGCAACGGCCCTACAGTAGCCTCCGGCTACACCTTC.

This CDR3 reads CASSLAAIGGAETQYF. The CDR3 DNA is TGTGCCAGCAGCTTAGCGGCCATCGGCGGGGCAGAGACCCAGTACTTC. The rearrangement links TRBV7-6 to TRBJ2-5; tentative D call: TRBD2 (6 bases). The V end lost 0 bases, the J end lost 4 bases, and 15 bases lay between the germline ends. Germline loops: CDR1 SGHVS, CDR2 FNYEAQ. This CDR3 is 16 amino acids long. Together with reference TRBV7-6 and TRBJ2-5, the CDR3 gives the full variable domain: GAGVSQSPRYKVTKRGQDVALRCDPISGHVSLYWYRQALGQGPEFLTYFNYEAQQDKSGLPNDRFSAERPEGSISTLTIQRTEQRDSAMYRCASSLAAIGGAETQYFGPGTRLLVL.

V and J are TRBV6-4 and TRBJ2-1, with 7 bases that match TRBD2. The CDR3 loop spans 15 amino acids. Germline CDR1 and CDR2: MRHNA and SNTAGT. The junction had 2 bases not matched to a gene; V was cut back by 2 bases and J by 1 base. The chain's CDR3 is CASSDTGGSYNEQFF. CDR3 bases: TGTGCCAGCAGTGACACGGGAGGTTCCTACAATGAGCAGTTCTTC.

The chain combines TRBV6-5 with TRBJ1-2; the match to TRBD1 covers 9 bases. The trim removed 6 bases at V and 5 bases at J, leaving 4 bases unmatched. The CDR3 runs to 13 residues. Germline V gene data show CDR1 as MNHEY and CDR2 as SVGAGI. The CDR3 nucleotides are TGTGCCAGCAGCCTCGGGACAGGGTATGGCTACACCTTC. Its translation is CASSLGTGYGYTF.

This chain joins TRBV28 and TRBJ1-5; unclear D gene. V dropped 2 bases and J dropped 6 bases, with 5 bases sitting between them. The CDR3 is 12 amino acids. The germline V gene encodes CDR1 MDHEN and CDR2 SYDVKM. The CDR3 DNA sequence: TGTGCCAGCAGTTTAAGGGTTCAGCCCCAGCATTTT. It encodes CASSLRVQPQHF.

The sample holds one count of this clone. V usage is TRBV7-6 and J usage is TRBJ2-1, with D tentatively TRBD2 (5 bases). The CDR3 is 13 amino acids. V was pared by 4 bases and J by 8 bases, with 12 bases between. The V gene's germline CDR1 is SGHVS and CDR2 FNYEAQ. CDR3: CASSWVLRDEQFF. As DNA, the CDR3 is TGTGCCAGCAGCTGGGTATTGAGGGATGAGCAGTTCTTC.

This clone was detected once. The chain combines TRBV27 with TRBJ2-7; possibly TRBD1 for D (6 bases). CDR3 length equals 16 residues. V shed 0 bases and J shed 1 base, with 13 bases lying between them. From germline, CDR1 is MNHEY and CDR2 SMNVEV (reference sequence). This chain's CDR3 is CASSLSGAGVSYEQYF. Written as DNA, the CDR3 is TGTGCCAGCAGTTTATCGGGGGCAGGGGTGTCCTACGAGCAGTACTTC.

The chain employs TRBV27 and TRBJ2-5; 9 bases match TRBD1. CDR1 is MNHEY, CDR2 SMNVEV, per germline (reference sequence). V shed 9 bases and J 5 bases; nucleotides not matched to a gene: 19. CDR3 length: 17 residues. CDR3 in amino acids: CARQGARLPSRTETQYF. CDR3 sequence (DNA): TGTGCCAGACAGGGGGCGCGACTCCCCTCCCGAACGGAGACCCAGTACTTC.

This chain links TRBV18 with TRBJ2-3; 9 bases map to TRBD2. V lost 0 bases to trimming and J lost 3 bases; unmatched junction nucleotides: 7. CDR1 KGHSH and CDR2 LQKENI come from the germline V gene. The CDR3 is 17 amino acids. CDR3 region: CASSPPGLAHRTDTQYF. CDR3 sequence (DNA): TGTGCCAGCTCACCACCGGGACTAGCCCACAGAACAGATACGCAGTATTTT.

The chain combines TRBV10-1 with TRBJ1-2; maybe TRBD1 (5 bases). V lost 3 bases and J lost 6, with 20 bases in between. The CDR3 is made up of 16 amino acids. From germline, CDR1 is WNHNN and CDR2 SYGVQD (reference sequence). CDR3 region: CASSEHRDLKRDGYTF. The CDR3 DNA reads TGCGCCAGCAGTGAACACCGGGACCTCAAAAGGGATGGCTACACCTTC.

The CDR3 bases are TGTGCCAGCAGTTACGCCCAAACAGTCTATAATTCACCCCTCCACTTT. This codes for CASSYAQTVYNSPLHF. This chain links TRBV6-5 with TRBJ1-6; D is undetermined. This CDR3 spans 16 amino acids. Trimming shortened V by 2 bases and J by 3 bases, and 11 bases separated the two germline ends. Germline V gene sequence: CDR1 MNHEY, CDR2 SVGAGI.

This chain uses TRBV27 with TRBJ2-5; TRBD2 matches at 9 bases. V lost 5 bases and J lost 5; bases outside the gene matches: 12. This CDR3 has 16 amino acids. Per germline, CDR1 MNHEY and CDR2 SMNVEV (reference sequence). The CDR3 loop is CASSVRLAGGRETQYF. Here the CDR3 DNA reads TGTGCCAGCAGTGTCAGACTGGCGGGAGGGAGGGAGACCCAGTACTTC.

The V gene is TRBV5-1, the J gene TRBJ2-5, with 7 bases fitting TRBD1. The germline gives CDR1 SGHRS, CDR2 YFSETQ. This CDR3 comprises 14 residues. V lost 4 bases, J lost 2 bases, and 5 bases stayed unmatched. CDR3: CASSLGGQQETQYF. The CDR3 DNA reads as TGCGCCAGCAGCCTTGGGGGACAGCAAGAGACCCAGTACTTC.

CDR3 loop: CASLRLRTNSGANVLTF. Written as DNA, the CDR3 is TGTGCCAGTCTTCGCCTCCGTACCAACTCTGGGGCCAACGTCCTGACTTTC. The genes are TRBV19 and TRBJ2-6; D gene ambiguous. Germline V lookup: CDR1 LNHDA, CDR2 SQIVND (reference sequence). This CDR3 region has 17 residues. V shed 8 bases and J shed 0 bases, with 17 bases lying between them. Variable domain in full (rest from reference TRBV19 and TRBJ2-6): DGGITQSPKYLFRKEGQNVTLSCEQNLNHDAMYWYRQDPGQGLRLIYYSQIVNDFQKGDIAEGYSVSREKKESFPLTVTSAQKNPTAFYLCASLRLRTNSGANVLTFGAGSRLTVL.

The chain uses TRBV28 and TRBJ1-2, with 7 bases matching TRBD1. The CDR3 is 13 residues long. Germline CDR1 reads MDHEN; CDR2 reads SYDVKM. Losses at the gene ends were 6 bases for V and 8 bases for J; bases not matched to a gene: 9. CDR3: CASSVGTVYGYTF. The CDR3 DNA reads as TGTGCCAGCAGCGTTGGGACAGTATACGGCTACACCTTC.

The rearrangement links TRBV27 to TRBJ1-1; maybe TRBD1 (5 bases). Germline CDR1 MNHEY, CDR2 SMNVEV (reference sequence). Between the trimmed V and J ends, which lost 6 bases and 1 base, there was a span of 9 bases. There are 13 residues in the CDR3. In DNA, the CDR3 is TGTGCCAGCAGCGCCCAGGGGAACACTGAAGCTTTCTTT. As protein: CASSAQGNTEAFF.